These T cell receptor beta chains were read from a single sample in a study of blood T cell repertoires in COVID-19. TCRdb's table, derived via immunoSEQ multiplex PCR, lists solely in-frame clones and lacks some. The sample lists some 100,000 clones; approximately 89% were seen once. The sequenced sample consisted of peripheral blood. These TCRs come from a man aged 55 to 70 with acute or convalescent COVID-19. Each CDR3 is given with its conserved first and last residue. D genes are given only for firm matches. Clone size, where shown, is once, few, many, or a class for clones that have expanded.

v_gene: TRBV24-1; j_gene: TRBJ2-1; d_gene: .; len: 16; abundance: .; CDR3aa: CATSAPQGLADNEQFF; CDR3nt: TGTGCCACCAGTGCTCCTCAGGGGCTAGCGGACAATGAGCAGTTCTTC
v_gene: TRBV12-5; j_gene: TRBJ2-3; d_gene: .; len: 15; abundance: .; CDR3aa: CASAPAGARTDTQYF; CDR3nt: TGTGCTAGTGCCCCGGCGGGGGCCCGCACAGATACGCAGTATTTT
v_gene: TRBV11-3; j_gene: TRBJ1-1; d_gene: .; len: 13; abundance: .; CDR3aa: CASSAGQTTEAFF; CDR3nt: TGTGCCAGCAGCGCCGGACAGACCACTGAAGCTTTCTTT
v_gene: TRBV28; j_gene: TRBJ1-1; d_gene: .; len: 17; abundance: .; CDR3aa: CASSLSGSVIMNTEAFF; CDR3nt: TGTGCCAGCAGTTTAAGCGGATCGGTAATCATGAACACTGAAGCTTTCTTT
v_gene: TRBV14; j_gene: TRBJ2-5; d_gene: .; len: 16; abundance: .; CDR3aa: CASSQEWIGGSETQYF; CDR3nt: TGTGCCAGCAGCCAAGAATGGATCGGGGGATCGGAGACCCAGTACTTC
v_gene: TRBV7-9; j_gene: TRBJ2-5; d_gene: .; len: 16; abundance: few; CDR3aa: CASSLEGVALRETQYF; CDR3nt: TGTGCCAGCAGCTTAGAGGGGGTAGCCCTACGGGAGACCCAGTACTTC
v_gene: TRBV19; j_gene: TRBJ2-5; d_gene: TRBD1; len: 16; abundance: .; CDR3aa: CASSARRERTGETQYF; CDR3nt: TGTGCCAGTAGTGCCCGTAGGGAACGGACAGGAGAGACCCAGTACTTC
v_gene: TRBV30; j_gene: TRBJ2-1; d_gene: .; len: 15; abundance: .; CDR3aa: CAWKPGTRRYNEQFF; CDR3nt: TGTGCCTGGAAGCCCGGGACTCGGCGTTACAATGAGCAGTTCTTC
v_gene: TRBV27; j_gene: TRBJ1-1; d_gene: .; len: 15; abundance: .; CDR3aa: CASSLYGQGRTEAFF; CDR3nt: TGTGCCAGCAGTTTATACGGTCAGGGGAGAACTGAAGCTTTCTTT
v_gene: TRBV5-1; j_gene: TRBJ2-1; d_gene: .; len: 15; abundance: .; CDR3aa: CASSLSGTSYNEQFF; CDR3nt: TGCGCCAGCAGCTTAAGCGGGACAAGTTACAATGAGCAGTTCTTC
v_gene: TRBV5-1; j_gene: TRBJ2-2; d_gene: TRBD1; len: 15; abundance: .; CDR3aa: CASSFQGANTGELFF; CDR3nt: TGCGCCAGCAGCTTCCAGGGGGCGAACACCGGGGAGCTGTTTTTT
v_gene: TRBV5-1; j_gene: TRBJ2-5; d_gene: TRBD2; len: 17; abundance: .; CDR3aa: CASSRGTSGRALETQYF; CDR3nt: TGCGCCAGCAGCCGGGGGACTAGCGGGAGGGCCCTGGAGACCCAGTACTTC
v_gene: TRBV5-5; j_gene: TRBJ2-7; d_gene: .; len: 15; abundance: .; CDR3aa: CASSLGQGFSYEQYF; CDR3nt: TGTGCCAGCAGCCTTGGCCAGGGCTTCTCCTACGAGCAGTACTTC
v_gene: TRBV29-1; j_gene: TRBJ1-2; d_gene: .; len: 13; abundance: .; CDR3aa: CSVETSGAGGYTF; CDR3nt: TGCAGCGTTGAAACTTCTGGAGCGGGTGGCTACACCTTC
v_gene: TRBV20-1; j_gene: TRBJ1-1; d_gene: .; len: 11; abundance: .; CDR3aa: CSVLGNTEAFF; CDR3nt: TGCAGTGTTCTCGGGAACACTGAAGCTTTCTTT
v_gene: TRBV15; j_gene: TRBJ1-2; d_gene: .; len: 15; abundance: once; CDR3aa: CATSRDPGATSGYTF; CDR3nt: TGTGCCACCAGCAGAGATCCAGGGGCGACATCTGGCTACACCTTC